This TCR beta chain stems from a study of T cells in Graves' hyperthyroidism and ophthalmopathy. This clonotype was picked up many times. CDR1 and CDR2 (germline): SEHNR, FQNEAQ (reference sequence). Trimming shortened V by 0 bases and J by 4 bases, and 9 bases separated the two germline ends. The CDR3 is made up of 14 amino acids. From RNA transcripts, TCR beta CDR3 regions were amplified. HTBI primers were used for first-round RT-PCR of the TCR CDR3. TCRdb used MiXCR to reprocess the multiplex PCR reads, holding one entry per CDR3 protein. The data contain fewer than 650,000 distinct CDR3 sequences, roughly 15% of them seen just once; the ten biggest clones take up more than 11%.

The rearrangement links TRBV7-9 to TRBJ2-5; D may correspond to TRBD1 or TRBD2 (5 bases each). Sequencing used blood. The TCR originated in a woman in her 40s with Graves' hyperthyroidism. CDR3 amino acids: CASSLAGTRETQYF. Written as DNA, the CDR3 is TGTGCCAGCAGCTTAGCGGGGACCCGAGAGACCCAGTACTTC.